These 27 T cell receptor beta chains were all obtained from the same sample, sequenced in a study of CD8+ T cells in alopecia areata. Reverse transcribed after extraction, RNA yielded cDNA as the sequencing template. Some clones are missing from TCRdb's copy, which holds only in-frame ones; the method was immunoSEQ multiplex PCR. The sample yields some 200,000 clones, around 60% seen once. The treatment denotes: oral pan-JAK inhibitor, 5-10 mg twice daily. Sequencing used CD8+ T cells sorted from blood, obtained at week 24, from a patient treated with tofacitinib. The receptor source for this set is a human donor with alopecia areata.

The V gene is TRBV29-1, the J gene TRBJ1-1; no definite D call. The CDR3 is 12 amino acids. Trimming shortened V by 2 bases and J by 4 bases, and 8 bases separated the two germline ends. CDR1 is SQVTM and CDR2 is ANQGSEA in the germline V gene. This CDR3 is CSVEPVGTEAFF. CDR3 coding DNA: TGCAGCGTTGAACCGGTCGGCACTGAAGCTTTCTTT.

In this sample, this clone turned up a few times. The chain employs TRBV9 and TRBJ1-2, with unresolved D. Germline V CDR1 and CDR2: SGDLS, YYNGEE. This CDR3 contains 12 residues. V was clipped by 0 bases and J by 6 bases, with 6 bases between them. The CDR3 DNA reads TGTGCCAGCAGCGTAGTTGATCATGGCTACACCTTC. This encodes CASSVVDHGYTF.

In nucleotides, the CDR3 is TGTGCCTGGAGTGCACAGGTTTCACCCCTCCACTTT. This sequence encodes CAWSAQVSPLHF. The chain uses TRBV30 and TRBJ1-6; TRBD1 might be the D (5 bases). Germline CDR1 reads GTSNPN; CDR2 reads SVGIG (reference sequence). This CDR3 is 12 amino acids long. The V end lost 1 base, the J end lost 9 bases, and 7 bases lay between the germline ends.

This chain links TRBV15 with TRBJ2-1; 12 positions match TRBD2. The CDR3 has 16 amino acids. V was clipped by 0 bases and J by 5 bases; unmatched bases: 2. Looked up from germline, CDR1 is LNHNV and CDR2 is YYDKDF (reference sequence). The CDR3 loop is CATSRDSSGGDNEQFF. The CDR3 DNA is TGTGCCACCAGCAGAGATTCTAGCGGGGGGGACAATGAGCAGTTCTTC.

V and J are TRBV27 and TRBJ2-5; D ambiguous. Trimming cost V 0 bases and J 2 bases, with 7 bases left between them. The CDR3 consists of 14 residues. The germline V gene encodes CDR1 MNHEY and CDR2 SMNVEV (reference sequence). This CDR3 is CASSLSWGQETQYF. CDR3 in DNA: TGTGCCAGCAGTTTATCCTGGGGACAAGAGACCCAGTACTTC.

V usage is TRBV13 and J usage is TRBJ2-7; perhaps TRBD2 as D (6 bases). This CDR3 spans 15 amino acids. Between the trimmed V and J ends, which lost 2 bases and 5 bases, there was a span of 16 bases. CDR1 is PRHDT and CDR2 is FYEKMQ in the germline V gene (reference sequence). CDR3 loop: CASSLIWDGGDEQYF. The DNA for the CDR3 is TGTGCCAGCAGCTTAATCTGGGACGGAGGGGACGAGCAGTACTTC.

The V gene is TRBV19, the J gene TRBJ2-7; D is perhaps TRBD2 (5 bases). This CDR3 has 14 residues. The germline gives CDR1 LNHDA, CDR2 SQIVND (reference sequence). Trimming left V 6 bases short and J 4 bases short, with 16 bases between. CDR3 in amino acids: CASSYAHGEYEQYF. The CDR3 DNA reads as TGTGCCAGTAGCTACGCCCACGGGGAGTACGAGCAGTACTTC.

This clone is a singleton in its sample. The rearrangement links TRBV13 to TRBJ1-1, with D possibly matching TRBD1 (5 bases). The germline CDR1 and CDR2 sequences are PRHDT and FYEKMQ (reference sequence). The CDR3 sequence is 15 residues long. The V end lost 7 bases, the J end lost 4 bases, and 19 bases lay between the germline ends. CDR3 DNA: TGTGCCAGCACCGTAAGAGGGGATCTAGGCACTGAAGCTTTCTTT. Protein sequence: CASTVRGDLGTEAFF.

This clone was seen a few times. CDR3 nucleotide sequence: TGTGCCATCAGTGAGTCCGGGAGGGGCGACTACGAGCAGTACTTC. It specifies CAISESGRGDYEQYF. The chain joins TRBV10-3 to TRBJ2-7; 8 positions agree with TRBD2. V lost 0 bases and J lost 3; bases outside the gene matches: 4. Germline assignment: CDR1 ENHRY and CDR2 SYGVKD. The CDR3 is made up of 15 amino acids.

With regard to this clone: The sample contains more than one DNA sequence encoding this CDR3. The J gene is TRBJ1-5, the V gene TRBV27; a weak D match, TRBD1 (6 bases). Germline lookup yields CDR1 MNHEY and CDR2 SMNVEV (reference sequence). The CDR3 is 14 residues long. Trimming removed 5 bases from V and 4 bases from J, with 12 bases in between. CDR3 coding DNA: TGTGCCAGCAGTCCCCTGGACAGTAATCAGCCCCAGCATTTT. This translates into CASSPLDSNQPQHF.

The sample holds a few counts of this clone. This chain connects TRBV7-2 to TRBJ1-4; D remains ambiguous. There are 14 residues in the CDR3. The germline CDR1 and CDR2 sequences are SGHTA and FQGNSA. Trimming took off 1 base at V and 2 bases at J, with 5 bases between the two ends. The CDR3 loop is CASSLGRTNEKLFF. The CDR3 region has the DNA TGTGCCAGCAGCTTAGGGCGGACTAATGAAAAACTGTTTTTT.

The genes are TRBV27 and TRBJ2-1; tentative D call: TRBD2 (7 bases). Germline loops: CDR1 MNHEY, CDR2 SMNVEV (reference sequence). Trimming shortened V by 7 bases and J by 11 bases, and 18 bases separated the two germline ends. The CDR3 has 13 amino acids. The CDR3 DNA is TGTGCCAGCAAATCTACAGGGAGGGGGAAGCAGTTCTTC. Translating gives CASKSTGRGKQFF.

This clone is judged large. The gene calls are TRBV7-9 and TRBJ1-2; D remains unclear. In germline, CDR1 is SEHNR, CDR2 FQNEAQ (reference sequence). The ends were cut back, 0 bases at V and 3 bases at J, with 11 bases in the middle. The CDR3 loop spans 15 amino acids. CDR3 sequence reads: CASSLALTVHYGYTF. The CDR3 nucleotides read TGTGCCAGCAGCTTAGCGCTGACCGTACACTATGGCTACACCTTC.

This clone was recorded a few times. V is TRBV29-1 and J is TRBJ1-1; D is uncertain. This CDR3 has 9 residues. V lost 4 bases and J lost 12, with 9 bases in between. CDR1 SQVTM and CDR2 ANQGSEA come from the germline V gene. The CDR3 coding sequence is TGCAGCGTTGCGGAGGGTCCTTTCTTT. Translated, it gives CSVAEGPFF.

V and J are TRBV7-2 and TRBJ2-7, with D possibly TRBD2 on 5 matching bases. V gave up 6 bases and J gave up 3 bases, with 9 bases separating them. This CDR3 is built from 12 residues. Looked up from germline, CDR1 is SGHTA and CDR2 is FQGNSA. The CDR3 coding sequence is TGTGCCAGCAGTTCAACTAGCTACGAGCAGTACTTC. Its translation: CASSSTSYEQYF.

The chain recombines TRBV6-6 with TRBJ1-2; perhaps TRBD1 as D (5 bases). V gave up 3 bases and J gave up 6 bases, with 14 bases separating them. The CDR3 runs 14 residues. CDR1 and CDR2 (germline): MNHNY, SVGAGI (reference sequence). The CDR3 loop is CASSYNSGNDGYTF. CDR3 sequence (DNA): TGTGCCAGCAGTTATAACTCAGGGAACGATGGCTACACCTTC.

The chain carries TRBV30 and TRBJ1-1, with D tentatively TRBD1 (5 bases). The V and J ends lost 0 bases and 5 bases respectively, with 13 bases between them. Germline CDR1 and CDR2: GTSNPN and SVGIG (reference sequence). This CDR3 has 14 amino acids. CDR3 in DNA: TGTGCCTGGAGTGTTTCCTGGGGGGAGACTGAAGCTTTCTTT. It yields the protein CAWSVSWGETEAFF.

The V and J genes are TRBV5-6 and TRBJ2-3; tentatively, D is TRBD2 (6 bases). The V end lost 4 bases, the J end lost 1 base, and 13 bases lay between the germline ends. Germline V gives CDR1 SGHDT, CDR2 YYEEEE. The CDR3 is 15 residues long. The CDR3 sequence is CASSGGTTGTDTQYF. The CDR3 coding sequence is TGTGCCAGCAGCGGCGGGACGACCGGCACAGATACGCAGTATTTT.

The chain has TRBV10-3 and TRBJ2-3, with a tentative D call TRBD2 (5 bases). The V gene lost 0 bases and the J gene lost 4 bases, with 11 bases spanning the gap. From germline, CDR1 is ENHRY and CDR2 SYGVKD. The CDR3 has 15 residues. Here the CDR3 DNA reads TGTGCCATCAGTGAGTCCATAGCGACCGCAGATACGCAGTATTTT. This encodes CAISESIATADTQYF.

The CDR3 sequence is CASSRQDREVDEQFF. CDR3 nucleotide sequence: TGCGCCAGCAGCCGGCAGGACAGGGAGGTCGATGAGCAGTTCTTC. The V and J genes are TRBV4-1 and TRBJ2-1; 8 bases are a match to TRBD1. The germline V gene encodes CDR1 MGHRA and CDR2 YSYEKL. J lost 8 bases, V lost 4 bases, and 10 bases had no gene match. This CDR3 spans 15 amino acids.

This clone came up a few times. V gene TRBV5-6 combines with J gene TRBJ1-1, with TRBD1 as a possible D gene (5 bases). The ends were cut back, 6 bases at V and 0 bases at J, with 21 bases in the middle. There are 17 residues in the CDR3. Germline CDR1 SGHDT, CDR2 YYEEEE. In DNA, the CDR3 is TGTGCCAGCACCAACTTGGGCGACAGTCCCATGAACACTGAAGCTTTCTTT. Its protein product is CASTNLGDSPMNTEAFF. The variable domain in full, completed from reference TRBV5-6 and TRBJ1-1, reads DAGVTQSPTHLIKTRGQQVTLRCSPKSGHDTVSWYQQALGQGPQFIFQYYEEEERQRGNFPDRFSGHQFPNYSSELNVNALLLGDSALYLCASTNLGDSPMNTEAFFGQGTRLTVV.

This clone was seen a handful of times. Other DNA sequences in the same sample also yield this CDR3. The chain employs TRBV4-1 and TRBJ2-1; D is unclear. The CDR3 covers 12 residues. V lost 3 bases and J lost 9, with 9 bases in between. Germline V gene lookup returns CDR1 MGHRA and CDR2 YSYEKL. CDR3 bases: TGCGCCAGCAGCCAGCTTGGATTTGAGCAGTTCTTC. It is translated as CASSQLGFEQFF.

This clone was observed a handful of times. V is TRBV13 and J is TRBJ2-7, with a weak D call TRBD2 (6 bases). V shed 4 bases and J shed 2 bases, with 9 bases lying between them. This CDR3 has 13 residues. Germline lookup yields CDR1 PRHDT and CDR2 FYEKMQ (reference sequence). For the CDR3, the DNA is TGTGCCAGCAGCTGGGAGGAGACCTACGAGCAGTACTTC. It yields the protein CASSWEETYEQYF.

The rearrangement uses TRBV2 and TRBJ2-7; TRBD1 matches at 9 bases. Per the germline V gene, CDR1 is SNHLY and CDR2 is FYNNEI. The V segment lost 7 bases and the J segment 4 bases; nucleotides outside the gene matches: 5. CDR3 size: 13 residues. The DNA of the CDR3 is TGTGCCAGCATTGGGGACAGGGAATACGAGCAGTACTTC. This translates into CASIGDREYEQYF.

The chain has TRBV28 and TRBJ1-5; perhaps TRBD1 as D (6 bases). Deletions cut 4 bases from V and 3 bases from J, with 13 bases between. This CDR3 is 15 amino acids long. In germline, CDR1 is MDHEN, CDR2 SYDVKM. CDR3 region: CASSSRQVSNQPQHF. The CDR3 nucleotides read TGTGCCAGCAGTTCCCGACAGGTATCCAATCAGCCCCAGCATTTT.

This sequence joins TRBV30 and TRBJ1-1; possibly TRBD1 for D (5 bases). The CDR3 loop spans 11 amino acids. Trimming cost V 3 bases and J 6 bases, with 8 bases left between them. Looked up from germline, CDR1 is GTSNPN and CDR2 is SVGIG (reference sequence). The CDR3 loop is CAWRMGAEAFF. CDR3 DNA: TGTGCCTGGAGGATGGGGGCTGAAGCTTTCTTT.

The DNA of the CDR3 is TGTGCCTGGAGTCCCGCCCCCGGGACAGGGTGGTACGAGCAGTACTTC. Its translation: CAWSPAPGTGWYEQYF. J is TRBJ2-7 and V is TRBV30; 9 bases are shared with TRBD1. Germline V gene lookup returns CDR1 GTSNPN and CDR2 SVGIG (reference sequence). The V segment lost 2 bases and the J segment 4 bases; nucleotides outside the gene matches: 12. CDR3 length equals 16 residues.